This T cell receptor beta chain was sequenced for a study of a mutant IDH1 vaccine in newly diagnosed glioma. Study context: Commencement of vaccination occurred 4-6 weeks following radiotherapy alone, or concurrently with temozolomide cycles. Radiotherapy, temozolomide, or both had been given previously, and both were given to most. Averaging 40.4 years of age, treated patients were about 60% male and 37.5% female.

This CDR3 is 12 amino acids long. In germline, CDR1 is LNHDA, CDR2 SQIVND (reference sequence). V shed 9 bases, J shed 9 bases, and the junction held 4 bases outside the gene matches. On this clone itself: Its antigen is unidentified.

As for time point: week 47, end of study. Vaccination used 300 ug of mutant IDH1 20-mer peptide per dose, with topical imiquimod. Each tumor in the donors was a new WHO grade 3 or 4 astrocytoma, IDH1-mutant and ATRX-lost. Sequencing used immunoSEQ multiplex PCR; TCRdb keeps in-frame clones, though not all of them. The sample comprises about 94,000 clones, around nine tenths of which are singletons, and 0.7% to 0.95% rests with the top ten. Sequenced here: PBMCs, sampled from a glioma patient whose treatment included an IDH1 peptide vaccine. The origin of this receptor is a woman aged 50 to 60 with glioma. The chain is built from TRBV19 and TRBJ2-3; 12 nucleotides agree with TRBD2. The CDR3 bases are TGTGCCAGCCGGACTAGCGGGACGACGCAGTATTTT. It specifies CASRTSGTTQYF.